The present TCR beta chain was sequenced within a study of beta chain features in type 1 diabetes. Overall study context: Regarding age, gender and cell yields, patients proved similar to healthy donors. Study results and limitations: It was not settled here whether HLA type affects TCRB rearrangement. Type 1 diabetes patients had TCRB CDR3s that were shorter (moderately but significantly so) in all four CD4+ subsets. Over-representation of high TCR-expressing cells was a possible consequence of cDNA sequencing.

Every bit of the isolated RNA underwent reverse transcription, so sequencing read expressed TCRB transcripts. Profiled with immunoSEQ multiplex PCR; TCRdb holds only in-frame clones, not every one. The sample carries about 180,000 clones, approximately 8% recorded once. The CDR3 has 17 residues. Germline CDR1 is MGHDK and CDR2 is SYGVNS. The trim removed 2 bases at V and 4 bases at J, leaving 11 bases unmatched. In the case of this clone: Its antigen is as yet unknown.

This chain uses TRBV25-1 with TRBJ1-2, with 9 positions matching TRBD1. Sample: central memory CD4+ T cells from blood. The sequence came from a woman aged 40 to 50 with type 1 diabetes. This CDR3 reads CASSEVDRGVSGYGYTF. The CDR3 region has the DNA TGTGCCAGCAGTGAAGTGGACAGGGGCGTTTCAGGCTATGGCTACACCTTC.